What follows describes a single TCR beta chain. V shed 2 bases and J shed 0 bases, with 9 bases lying between them. The CDR3 runs to 15 residues. Germline CDR1 and CDR2: SEHNR and FQNEAQ (reference sequence). These data come from a study of CD8 T cells in ankylosing spondylitis. Via MiXCR, TCRdb re-called the 5' RACE reads, giving one row per CDR3 protein. Altogether 300,000 to 350,000 distinct CDR3 sequences are present, around 20% being singletons, with the ten largest covering about 3.5%. The rearrangement links TRBV7-9 to TRBJ2-3; TRBD1 or TRBD2 may be the D gene (5 bases each). Sequencing was performed on blood, either unsorted or a sorted T cell fraction (not recorded which). The sequence was obtained from a female donor with ankylosing spondylitis or in good health (not recorded which). CDR3 DNA sequence: TGTGCCAGCAGCTTATGGGACCCAAGCACAGATACGCAGTATTTT. Translation: CASSLWDPSTDTQYF. Complete variable domain (other parts from reference TRBV7-9 and TRBJ2-3): DTGVSQNPRHKITKRGQNVTFRCDPISEHNRLYWYRQTLGQGPEFLTYFQNEAQLEKSRLLSDRFSAERPKGSFSTLEIQRTEQGDSAMYLCASSLWDPSTDTQYFGPGTRLTVL.